What follows are 26 T cell receptor beta chains derived from one specimen sequenced in a study of blood T cells in healthy people across ages. It was with a sample-barcoded 5' primer and a J-beta primer mix that a second PCR of roughly 7 to 12 cycles was run. TCRdb itself ran the 5' RACE reads through MiXCR, one entry per CDR3 protein. The sample yields around 990,000 distinct CDR3 sequences, more than 30% seen once. Sequenced: blood. These receptor sequences come from a man between 18 and 29 years old in good health.

J is TRBJ2-2 and V is TRBV9; D is possibly TRBD2 (7 bases). The CDR3 is made up of 16 amino acids. The germline gives CDR1 SGDLS, CDR2 YYNGEE. V was trimmed by 0 bases and J by 4 bases, leaving 13 bases between them. CDR3 in amino acids: CASSVVGGLLTGELFF. The CDR3 DNA reads TGTGCCAGCAGCGTAGTGGGGGGGCTCCTCACCGGGGAGCTGTTTTTT.

This clonotype was detected only once. This could be a read error, since a much larger clone is one nucleotide away. This chain connects TRBV6-2 or TRBV6-3 to TRBJ2-1, with D perhaps TRBD1 (6 bases). The CDR3 length is 14 residues. Germline lookup yields CDR1 MNHEY and CDR2 SVGEGT. V was trimmed by 5 bases and J by 6 bases, leaving 14 bases between them. Written as DNA, the CDR3 is TGTGCCAGCAGTGACTTGGACAGATCCAATGAGCAGTTCTTC. Translation: CASSDLDRSNEQFF.

This clonotype was counted at least ten times. V is TRBV27 and J is TRBJ2-3, with D hard to call. Germline lookup yields CDR1 MNHEY and CDR2 SMNVEV (reference sequence). Trimming removed 2 bases from V and 5 bases from J, with 8 bases in between. This CDR3 spans 13 amino acids. The CDR3 DNA reads TGTGCCAGCAGTTTAAATCTGCTAGATACGCAGTATTTT. Translating it yields CASSLNLLDTQYF.

This clonotype has just a few counts. The chain carries TRBV10-3 and TRBJ1-4; D possibly corresponds to TRBD1 (6 bases). The CDR3 has 16 residues. V dropped 0 bases and J dropped 3 bases, with 11 bases sitting between them. Per the germline V gene, CDR1 is ENHRY and CDR2 is SYGVKD. CDR3 nucleotide sequence: TGTGCCATCAGTGAGTCTCCGGGGGCGGCTAATGAAAAACTGTTTTTT. This sequence encodes CAISESPGAANEKLFF.

This clonotype appeared a few times. J is TRBJ1-1 and V is TRBV6-6; D is undetermined. The CDR3 length is 15 residues. V gave up 3 bases and J gave up 2 bases, with 13 bases separating them. Per the germline V gene, CDR1 is MNHNY and CDR2 is SVGAGI (reference sequence). CDR3 protein: CASSYYVGPNTEAFF. The CDR3 bases are TGTGCCAGCAGTTATTACGTTGGACCAAACACTGAAGCTTTCTTT.

This clonotype was picked up a small number of times. The CDR3 nucleotides are TGCAGTGCTAGATCTGGATACGGCTACACCTTC. The encoded protein is CSARSGYGYTF. The gene calls are TRBV20-1 and TRBJ1-2; D gene uncertain. V was trimmed by 2 bases and J by 8 bases, leaving 9 bases between them. This CDR3 region has 11 residues. Germline CDR1 and CDR2: DFQATT and SNEGSKA (reference sequence).

V is TRBV21-1 and J is TRBJ2-3. TRBV21-1 is designated a pseudogene. This CDR3 is 17 amino acids long. This CDR3 reads CASSKVAADSSTDTQYF. CDR3 coding DNA: TGTGCCAGCAGCAAAGTTGCGGCAGATTCTAGCACAGATACGCAGTATTTT.

The V gene is TRBV4-1, the J gene TRBJ2-1, with D perhaps assigned TRBD1 or TRBD2 (5 bases each). V lost 1 base to trimming and J lost 0 bases, with 10 bases between them. The CDR3 contains 16 residues. Per germline, CDR1 MGHRA and CDR2 YSYEKL. The CDR3 loop is CASSQGEGSSYNEQFF. CDR3 nucleotide sequence: TGCGCCAGCAGCCAAGGTGAGGGGAGCTCCTACAATGAGCAGTTCTTC.

The table lists this clonotype with a few counts. The chain couples TRBV25-1 to TRBJ2-7; the match to TRBD1 covers 10 bases. The CDR3 is 17 amino acids. Per germline, CDR1 MGHDK and CDR2 SYGVNS. V lost 7 bases to trimming and J lost 2 bases; unmatched junction nucleotides: 14. The CDR3 sequence is CASTGKTGTGAAYEQYF. Written as DNA, the CDR3 is TGTGCCAGCACTGGGAAAACCGGGACAGGGGCAGCCTACGAGCAGTACTTC.

The chain recombines TRBV4-2 with TRBJ2-5; unclear D gene. Trimming pared 0 bases from V and 3 bases from J, leaving 8 bases between. This CDR3 has 14 residues. The germline V gene has CDR1 LGHNA and CDR2 YNFKEQ. CDR3 DNA: TGTGCCAGCAGCCAAGATTGGGCCGAAGAGACCCAGTACTTC. As protein: CASSQDWAEETQYF.

The chain recombines TRBV28 with TRBJ2-2, with D perhaps given as TRBD1 or TRBD2 (6 bases each). The V end lost 2 bases, the J end lost 1 base, and 17 bases lay between the germline ends. CDR1 is MDHEN, CDR2 SYDVKM, per germline. There are 18 residues in the CDR3. The CDR3 nucleotides are TGTGCCAGCAGTTTACCGACAGGTCGGAGGGTGAACACCGGGGAGCTGTTTTTT. This translates into CASSLPTGRRVNTGELFF.

This clonotype has a handful of counts. An end of the junction differs from the germline gene, which may be a read error. The V and J genes are TRBV10-3 and TRBJ2-6; TRBD1 agrees at 11 bases. Germline-derived CDR1 and CDR2 are ENHRY and SYGVKD. This CDR3 spans 15 amino acids. The CDR3 DNA follows: TGTGCCGCCTGGACAGGGGGCTCTGGGGCCAACGTCCAGACTTTC. It yields the protein CAAWTGGSGANVQTF.

CDR3 sequence reads: CSASFGTEQETQYF. The DNA for the CDR3 is TGCAGTGCTAGTTTCGGGACAGAACAAGAGACCCAGTACTTC. V gene TRBV20-1 combines with J gene TRBJ2-5, with 7 nucleotides matching TRBD1. With 3 bases clipped from V and 2 bases from J, the junction kept 6 bases outside the gene matches. CDR1 is DFQATT, CDR2 SNEGSKA, per germline (reference sequence). The CDR3 length is 14 residues.

The chain uses TRBV4-3 and TRBJ2-7; D remains ambiguous. In germline, CDR1 is LGHNA, CDR2 YSLEER. This CDR3 contains 13 residues. The V and J ends lost 1 base and 7 bases respectively, with 11 bases between them. The CDR3 bases are TGCGCCAGCAGCCAAGTCATCTTCAAGGAGCAGTACTTC. It codes for CASSQVIFKEQYF.

The gene calls are TRBV11-1 and TRBJ2-5; D is tentatively TRBD1 or TRBD2 (6 bases each). The CDR3 runs 15 residues. Trimming pared 5 bases from V and 5 bases from J, leaving 18 bases between. Germline V gene data show CDR1 as SGHAT and CDR2 as FQDESV (reference sequence). CDR3 DNA sequence: TGTGCCAGCAGCCCATCAGACGGGGGACACGAGACCCAGTACTTC. It translates to CASSPSDGGHETQYF.

V is TRBV2 and J is TRBJ2-1; the match to TRBD2 covers 14 bases. The CDR3 spans 21 residues. V trimming: 7 bases; J trimming: 4 bases; junction bases outside the gene matches: 21. Germline V gives CDR1 SNHLY, CDR2 FYNNEI. CDR3 in amino acids: CASKNPLGPWTSGGWYNEQFF. CDR3 DNA: TGTGCCAGCAAGAACCCATTGGGACCCTGGACTAGCGGGGGGTGGTACAATGAGCAGTTCTTC. Complete variable domain (other parts from reference TRBV2 and TRBJ2-1): EPEVTQTPSHQVTQMGQEVILRCVPISNHLYFYWYRQILGQKVEFLVSFYNNEISEKSEIFDDQFSVERPDGSNFTLKIRSTKLEDSAMYFCASKNPLGPWTSGGWYNEQFFGPGTRLTVL.

The J gene is TRBJ2-1, the V gene TRBV12-3 or TRBV12-4, with 7 bases fitting TRBD2. Trimming took 5 bases from V and 15 from J; bases not matched to a gene: 7. CDR3 length: 11 residues. CDR3 sequence: CASSLRAGVFF. Written as DNA, the CDR3 is TGTGCCAGCAGTCTCAGGGCGGGGGTGTTCTTC.

The chain couples TRBV20-1 to TRBJ1-2; no clear D. CDR1 is DFQATT and CDR2 is SNEGSKA in the germline V gene (reference sequence). The CDR3 is made up of 16 amino acids. Trimming pared 0 bases from V and 7 bases from J, leaving 21 bases between. In nucleotides, the CDR3 is TGCAGTGCTAGAGATCGGGCGGTTCATTCTCCCGTTGGCTACACCTTC. It encodes CSARDRAVHSPVGYTF.

The CDR3 is CAISGSTGSSYNEQFF. As DNA, the CDR3 is TGTGCCATCAGTGGATCGACAGGGAGCTCCTACAATGAGCAGTTCTTC. V usage is TRBV10-3 and J usage is TRBJ2-1, with TRBD1 matching over 7 bases. The V gene's germline CDR1 is ENHRY and CDR2 SYGVKD. J was trimmed by 0 bases and V by 4 bases; bases with no gene match: 6. The CDR3 extends over 16 amino acids.

This clonotype was seen repeatedly, ten times or more. The V and J genes are TRBV4-3 and TRBJ2-3; a possible D gene is TRBD2 (5 bases). This CDR3 is built from 14 residues. The V end was cut by 0 bases, the J end by 3 bases, with 7 bases between. Looked up from germline, CDR1 is LGHNA and CDR2 is YSLEER. CDR3 sequence (DNA): TGCGCCAGCAGCCAAGATACGGGGACAGATACGCAGTATTTT. It yields the protein CASSQDTGTDTQYF.

This clonotype has a count of ten or more. The rearrangement links TRBV4-3 to TRBJ2-1; 8 nucleotides agree with TRBD1. Trimming cost V 0 bases and J 3 bases; bases outside gene matches: 7. Germline lookup yields CDR1 LGHNA and CDR2 YSLEER. This CDR3 is 17 amino acids long. The CDR3 reads CASSQDLGGQDYNEQFF. Written as DNA, the CDR3 is TGCGCCAGCAGCCAAGATCTAGGGGGACAGGACTACAATGAGCAGTTCTTC.

This clonotype has just a few counts. This chain joins TRBV2 and TRBJ1-2; 7 nucleotides match TRBD1. The CDR3 loop spans 13 amino acids. The J segment lost 3 bases and the V segment lost 6 bases, leaving 4 bases of the junction unmatched. CDR1 and CDR2 (germline): SNHLY, FYNNEI. Written as DNA, the CDR3 is TGTGCCAGCAGCGGACAGGAACACTATGGCTACACCTTC. Encoded protein: CASSGQEHYGYTF.

There are a few counts of this clonotype. The chain uses TRBV11-3 and TRBJ2-1; 8 bases agree with TRBD2. The germline CDR1 and CDR2 sequences are SGHNT and YENEEA. After removal of 5 bases from V and 10 bases from J, the junction contained 7 bases not matched to a gene. The CDR3 has 13 residues. The CDR3 is CASSPGLALEQFF. In nucleotides, the CDR3 is TGTGCCAGCAGCCCAGGACTAGCCCTCGAGCAGTTCTTC.

This clonotype has at least ten counts. The rearrangement joins TRBV13 to TRBJ1-2; tentatively, D is TRBD1 (5 bases). CDR3 length: 13 residues. The ends were cut back, 5 bases at V and 5 bases at J, with 12 bases in the middle. Per germline, CDR1 PRHDT and CDR2 FYEKMQ (reference sequence). The CDR3 here is CASSGDVIYGYTF. The CDR3 coding sequence is TGTGCCAGCAGCGGGGACGTCATTTATGGCTACACCTTC.

This clonotype appeared a few times. CDR3: CSARATGDKDTQYF. Here the CDR3 DNA reads TGCAGTGCTAGAGCGACGGGGGATAAAGATACGCAGTATTTT. This chain joins TRBV20-1 and TRBJ2-3, with D maybe TRBD2 (6 bases). V dropped 1 base and J dropped 5 bases, with 13 bases sitting between them. The CDR3 sequence is 14 residues long. CDR1 is DFQATT and CDR2 is SNEGSKA in the germline V gene (reference sequence).

J is TRBJ1-5 and V is TRBV6-2 or TRBV6-3; tentative D call: TRBD1 (5 bases). Germline V gene lookup returns CDR1 MNHEY and CDR2 SVGEGT. Trimming pared 6 bases from V and 2 bases from J, leaving 14 bases between. The CDR3 has 15 residues. CDR3 in DNA: TGTGCCAGCAGGAATAGGGGTCTGGGCAATCAGCCCCAGCATTTT. It encodes CASRNRGLGNQPQHF.